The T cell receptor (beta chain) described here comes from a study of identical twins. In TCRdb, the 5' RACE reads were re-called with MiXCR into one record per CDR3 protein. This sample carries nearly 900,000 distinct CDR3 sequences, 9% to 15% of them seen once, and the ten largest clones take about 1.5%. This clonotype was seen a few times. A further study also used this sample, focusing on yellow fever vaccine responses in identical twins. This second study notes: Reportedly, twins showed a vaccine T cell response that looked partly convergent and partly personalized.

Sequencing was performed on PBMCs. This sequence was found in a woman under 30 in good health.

The CDR3 sequence: CASSLEGAGNSPLHF. DNA of the CDR3: TGTGCCAGCAGCTTAGAGGGGGCGGGAAATTCACCCCTCCACTTT. This sequence joins TRBV7-8 and TRBJ1-6; 7 nucleotides align to TRBD1. The V segment lost 1 base and the J segment 7 bases; nucleotides outside the gene matches: 4. The V gene's germline CDR1 is SGHVS and CDR2 FQNEAQ. The CDR3 spans 15 residues.